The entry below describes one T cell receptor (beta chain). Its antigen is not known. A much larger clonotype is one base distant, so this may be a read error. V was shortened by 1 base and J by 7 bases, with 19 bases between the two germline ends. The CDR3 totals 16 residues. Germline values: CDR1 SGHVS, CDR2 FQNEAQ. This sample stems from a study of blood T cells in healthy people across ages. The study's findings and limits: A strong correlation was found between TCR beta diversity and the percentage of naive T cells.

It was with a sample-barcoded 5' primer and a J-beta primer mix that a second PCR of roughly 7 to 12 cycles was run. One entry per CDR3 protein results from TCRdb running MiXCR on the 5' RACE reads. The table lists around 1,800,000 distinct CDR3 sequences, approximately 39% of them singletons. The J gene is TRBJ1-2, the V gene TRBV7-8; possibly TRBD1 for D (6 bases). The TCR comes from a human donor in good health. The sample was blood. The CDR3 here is CASSLERTERGCGYTF. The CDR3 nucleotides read TGTGCCAGCAGCTTAGAGAGGACAGAAAGAGGATGTGGCTACACCTTC. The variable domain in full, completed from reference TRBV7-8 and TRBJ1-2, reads GAGVSQSPRYKVAKRGQDVALRCDPISGHVSLFWYQQALGQGPEFLTYFQNEAQLDKSGLPSDRFFAERPEGSVSTLKIQRTQQEDSAVYLCASSLERTERGCGYTFGSGTRLTVV.